This T cell receptor (beta chain) was sequenced during a study of shared clonotypes between healthy human individuals. In the study overall: The study used three CD4 naive, three CD4 memory, two CD8 naive and one CD8 memory plate per donor. Study-level results: When naive CD4 clonotypes were compared across a few donors, about 5% were shared.

The CDR3 has 15 amino acids. Germline loops: CDR1 MNHEY, CDR2 SVGAGI. Between the trimmed V and J ends, which lost 5 bases and 3 bases, there was a span of 16 bases. Genomic DNA per cell subset filled all wells of several immunoSEQ plates. Profiled with immunoSEQ multiplex PCR; TCRdb holds only in-frame clones, not every one. The table has 1 million to 1.3 million clones, around three quarters seen once. Turning to this clone: Antigen unknown.

The donor population consisted of healthy HIV-negative adults with no recent acute infections or vaccinations. The receptor was isolated from a man aged 18-30 years in good health. Some clones in this sample may be carry-over from other donors' samples. V and J are TRBV6-5 and TRBJ2-5; D possibly matches TRBD1 or TRBD2 (5 bases each). The sequencing sample was made of memory CD4+ T cells from PBMCs. The subset: CD45RA-negative fraction. The CDR3 DNA follows: TGTGCCAGCAGTCTCCTGGGGGACGGGGAAGAGACCCAGTACTTC. Its translation is CASSLLGDGEETQYF.